This TCR beta chain was recorded in a study of cytomegalovirus exposure and HLA in healthy donors. Study background: An earlier analysis found some 120 million unique TCR beta sequences from about 179 million T cells.

A note on this clone: The conserved phenylalanine or tryptophan normally closing the CDR3 is absent here, so this likely arose from a read error.

Germline loops: CDR1 SNHLY, CDR2 FYNNEI. This CDR3 is 14 amino acids long. Trimming took 10 bases from V and 4 from J; bases not matched to a gene: 7. The PCR employed 60 Vbeta primers together with 13 Jbeta primers. The repertoire was sequenced with immunoSEQ multiplex PCR; TCRdb's copy has only in-frame clones and lacks some. The data contain about 140,000 clones, over 60% of them singletons. The clonotype comes from a female donor in good health and CMV-seronegative. Material for sequencing was PBMCs. The chain recombines TRBV2 with TRBJ1-6; 7 bases agree with TRBD1. DNA of the CDR3: TGTGCCATACAGACAGGGAGGTATAATTCACCCCTCCACCTT. This sequence encodes CAIQTGRYNSPLHL.